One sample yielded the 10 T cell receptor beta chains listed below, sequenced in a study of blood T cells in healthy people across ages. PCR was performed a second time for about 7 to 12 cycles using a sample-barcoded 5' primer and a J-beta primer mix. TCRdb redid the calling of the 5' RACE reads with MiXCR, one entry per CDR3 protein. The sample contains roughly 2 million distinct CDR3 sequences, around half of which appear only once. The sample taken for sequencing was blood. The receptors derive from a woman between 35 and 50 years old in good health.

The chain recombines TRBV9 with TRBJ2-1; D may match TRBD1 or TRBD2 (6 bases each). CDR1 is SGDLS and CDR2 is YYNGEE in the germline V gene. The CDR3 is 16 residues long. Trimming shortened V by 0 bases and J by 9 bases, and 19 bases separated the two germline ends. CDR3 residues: CASSVGWGAPPFEQFF. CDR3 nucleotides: TGTGCCAGCAGCGTAGGTTGGGGGGCCCCCCCATTTGAGCAGTTCTTC.

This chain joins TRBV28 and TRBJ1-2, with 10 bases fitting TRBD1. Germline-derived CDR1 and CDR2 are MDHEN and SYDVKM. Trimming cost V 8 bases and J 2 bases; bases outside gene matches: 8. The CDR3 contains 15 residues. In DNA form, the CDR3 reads TGTGCCAGCGGGACGCGGACAGGGGGGAACTATGGCTACACCTTC. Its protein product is CASGTRTGGNYGYTF.

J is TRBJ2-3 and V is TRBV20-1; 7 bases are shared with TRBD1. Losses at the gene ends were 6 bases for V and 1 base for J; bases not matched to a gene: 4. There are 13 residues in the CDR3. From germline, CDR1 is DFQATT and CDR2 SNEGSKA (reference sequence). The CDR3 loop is CSARGGRTDTQYF. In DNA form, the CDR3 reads TGCAGTGCCCGAGGGGGCCGCACAGATACGCAGTATTTT.

The CDR3 here is CASSKTLGAVEQYF. In nucleotides, the CDR3 is TGCGCCAGCAGCAAAACACTGGGGGCGGTCGAGCAGTACTTC. This chain links TRBV4-3 with TRBJ2-7; D may be TRBD1 (6 bases). Germline assignment: CDR1 LGHNA and CDR2 YSLEER. The V end was cut by 5 bases, the J end by 6 bases, with 17 bases between. The CDR3 spans 14 residues.

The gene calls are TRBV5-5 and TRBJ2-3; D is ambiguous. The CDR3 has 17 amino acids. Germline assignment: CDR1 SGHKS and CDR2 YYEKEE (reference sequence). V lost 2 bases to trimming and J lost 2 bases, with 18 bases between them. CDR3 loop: CASSLHNTPGVTDTQYF. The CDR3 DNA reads TGTGCCAGCAGCTTACACAACACGCCGGGTGTCACAGATACGCAGTATTTT. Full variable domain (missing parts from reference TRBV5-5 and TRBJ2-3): DAGVTQSPTHLIKTRGQQVTLRCSPISGHKSVSWYQQVLGQGPQFIFQYYEKEERGRGNFPDRFSARQFPNYSSELNVNALLLGDSALYLCASSLHNTPGVTDTQYFGPGTRLTVL.

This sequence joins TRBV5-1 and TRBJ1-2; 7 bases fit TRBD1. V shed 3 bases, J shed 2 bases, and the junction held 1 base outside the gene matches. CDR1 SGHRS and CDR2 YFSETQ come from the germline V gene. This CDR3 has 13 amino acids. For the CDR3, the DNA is TGCGCCAGCAGCTGGGACAGAAACTATGGCTACACCTTC. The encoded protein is CASSWDRNYGYTF.

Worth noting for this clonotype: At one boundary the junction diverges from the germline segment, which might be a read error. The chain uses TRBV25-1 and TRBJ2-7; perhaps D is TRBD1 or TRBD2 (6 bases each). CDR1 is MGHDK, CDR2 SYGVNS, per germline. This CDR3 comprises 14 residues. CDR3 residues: CASSAYRDSYEQCF. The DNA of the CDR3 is TGTGCCAGCAGTGCCTACAGGGACTCCTACGAGCAGTGCTTC.

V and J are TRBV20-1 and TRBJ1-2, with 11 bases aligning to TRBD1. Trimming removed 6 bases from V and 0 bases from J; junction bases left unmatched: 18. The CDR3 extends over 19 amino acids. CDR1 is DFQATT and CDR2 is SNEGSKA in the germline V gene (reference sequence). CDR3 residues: CSAILLPGQGETTNYGYTF. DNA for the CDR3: TGCAGTGCCATACTTCTCCCGGGACAGGGGGAAACAACTAACTATGGCTACACCTTC.

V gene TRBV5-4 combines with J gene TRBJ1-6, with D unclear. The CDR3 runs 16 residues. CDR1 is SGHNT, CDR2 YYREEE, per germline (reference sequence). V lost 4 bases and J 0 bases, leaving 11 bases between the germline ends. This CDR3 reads CASSRSGSSYNSPLHF. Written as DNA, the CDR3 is TGTGCCAGCAGCCGTTCCGGGAGCTCCTATAATTCACCCCTCCACTTT.

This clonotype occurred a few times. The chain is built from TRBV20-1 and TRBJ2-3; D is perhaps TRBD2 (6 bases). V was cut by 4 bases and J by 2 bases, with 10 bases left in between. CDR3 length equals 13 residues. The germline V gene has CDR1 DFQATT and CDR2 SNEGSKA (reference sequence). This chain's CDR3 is CSATRDFTDTQYF. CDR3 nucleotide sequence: TGCAGTGCTACCCGGGACTTCACAGATACGCAGTATTTT.